This T cell receptor beta chain stems from a study of cytomegalovirus exposure and HLA in healthy donors. Study overall: A subsequent analysis stated that the approximately 110 validation repertoires were run on the same platform as the approximately 660 first-cohort repertoires. Study findings and constraints: Three CMV-associated chains were confirmed in vitro to be specific for CMV antigens.

The germline V gene encodes CDR1 SGHRS and CDR2 YFSETQ. The CDR3 extends over 16 amino acids. With V trimmed by 0 bases and J by 5 bases, 4 bases remained unmatched. Turning to this clone: Its matching antigen is unknown.

Assay used: immunoSEQ multiplex PCR; TCRdb lists only in-frame clones, some missing. The repertoire includes some 170,000 clones, 75% to 90% of them detected once, and around 2.3% sits in the top ten. Sequenced sample: PBMCs. The J gene is TRBJ1-5, the V gene TRBV5-1; 11 bases are a match to TRBD1. This receptor was taken from a woman between 18 and 29 years old in good health and CMV-seronegative. The CDR3 protein is CASSLGDRGFDQPQHF. CDR3 DNA: TGCGCCAGCAGCTTGGGGGACAGGGGGTTCGATCAGCCCCAGCATTTT. Using reference TRBV5-1 and TRBJ1-5 for the parts outside the CDR3, the full variable domain is KAGVTQTPRYLIKTRGQQVTLSCSPISGHRSVSWYQQTPGQGLQFLFEYFSETQRNKGNFPGRFSGRQFSNSRSEMNVSTLELGDSALYLCASSLGDRGFDQPQHFGDGTRLSIL.